This T cell receptor beta chain was recovered during a study of shared clonotypes between healthy human individuals. Across the study: Each donor's CD4 naive and CD4 memory cells filled three plates apiece, CD8 naive two, and CD8 memory one. Broader study findings: Estimated richness values were generally larger in naive subsets than in memory subsets. Among several donors, approximately 5.4% of naive CD4 clonotypes were found in common. Sampling included only blood; tissue repertoires likely differ.

As to this clone: What it binds is unknown.

Only in-frame clones appear in the TCRdb table, and some are missing; sequencing was by immunoSEQ multiplex PCR. The data show 640,000 or so clones, about two thirds seen once. V shed 7 bases and J shed 0 bases, with 10 bases lying between them. This CDR3 has 14 residues. The germline CDR1 and CDR2 sequences are LNHDA and SQIVND (reference sequence). The gene calls are TRBV19 and TRBJ2-1; weak D call: TRBD2 (5 bases). The material sequenced was memory CD4+ T cells sorted from blood. Subset reported: CD45RA-negative fraction. The sequence derives from a woman in her 30s in good health. The chain's CDR3 is CASTIGVSYNEQFF. In nucleotides, the CDR3 is TGTGCCAGTACCATCGGGGTCTCCTACAATGAGCAGTTCTTC.